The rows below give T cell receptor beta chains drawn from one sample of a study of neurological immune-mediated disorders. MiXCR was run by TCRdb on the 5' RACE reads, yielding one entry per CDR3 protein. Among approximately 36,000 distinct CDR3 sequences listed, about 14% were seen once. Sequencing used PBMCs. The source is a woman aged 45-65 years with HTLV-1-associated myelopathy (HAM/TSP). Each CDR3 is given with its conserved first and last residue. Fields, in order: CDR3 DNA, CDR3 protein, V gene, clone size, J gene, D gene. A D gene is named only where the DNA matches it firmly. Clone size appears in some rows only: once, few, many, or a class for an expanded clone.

DNA: TGTGCCAGCAGTCCGGACAGGGGGCAATCTGAAGCTTTCTTT
CDR3: CASSPDRGQSEAFF
V: TRBV12-3/TRBV12-4
size: .
J: TRBJ1-1
D: TRBD1

DNA: TGCGCCAGCAGCGGGCGGGGACGACCCACAGATACGCAGTATTTT
CDR3: CASSGRGRPTDTQYF
V: TRBV5-1
size: .
J: TRBJ2-3
D: .

DNA: TGCGCCAGCAGCGTTAGCCTCAGGGGGCAGTTTGGCTACACCTTC
CDR3: CASSVSLRGQFGYTF
V: TRBV5-1
size: many
J: TRBJ1-2
D: TRBD1

DNA: TGTGCCAGCAGCTCCCAGTGGGGGGTTGGCAATGAGCAGTTCTTC
CDR3: CASSSQWGVGNEQFF
V: TRBV7-3
size: many
J: TRBJ2-1
D: .

DNA: TGTGCCAGCATGGGACTAGCGGGGACGGAAGAGTCCCAGTACTTC
CDR3: CASMGLAGTEESQYF
V: TRBV6-5
size: many
J: TRBJ2-5
D: TRBD2

DNA: TGTGCCAGCAGCCAAGAGGCGGGGCTCCAGAACATTCAGTACTTC
CDR3: CASSQEAGLQNIQYF
V: TRBV3-1
size: many
J: TRBJ2-4
D: .

DNA: TGTGCCAGCAGCCGGGGCCCGACAGATACGCAGTATTTT
CDR3: CASSRGPTDTQYF
V: TRBV7-8
size: many
J: TRBJ2-3
D: .

DNA: TGTGCCAGCAGGGGTGGGGGCACATATACGCAGTATTTT
CDR3: CASRGGGTYTQYF
V: TRBV6-5
size: .
J: TRBJ2-3
D: .

DNA: TGTGCCAGCAGCCAGGGACAGAGCTACGAGCAGTACTTC
CDR3: CASSQGQSYEQYF
V: TRBV5-6
size: many
J: TRBJ2-7
D: TRBD1

DNA: TGCAGCGCCTATGGGGGGGGAAGATCCTACGAGCAGTACTTC
CDR3: CSAYGGGRSYEQYF
V: TRBV29-1
size: many
J: TRBJ2-7
D: TRBD2

DNA: TGCGCCAGCAGCCAGAGACAGGGTCCTAACGCAGCTTTCTTT
CDR3: CASSQRQGPNAAFF
V: TRBV4-1
size: many
J: TRBJ1-1
D: TRBD1

DNA: TGTGCCAGCAGCATCCAGGGCGGCGGCACTGAAGCTTTCTTT
CDR3: CASSIQGGGTEAFF
V: TRBV7-2
size: many
J: TRBJ1-1
D: .

DNA: TGTGCCAGCAGCCCCGACTTTCCCCGAAAACACTCTGGAAACACCATATATTTT
CDR3: CASSPDFPRKHSGNTIYF
V: TRBV11-2
size: many
J: TRBJ1-3
D: .

DNA: TGTGCCAGCAGCGTGGGACTAGCCCGGGAGACCCAGTACTTC
CDR3: CASSVGLARETQYF
V: TRBV6-2/TRBV6-3
size: many
J: TRBJ2-5
D: TRBD2

DNA: TGTGCCAGCAGAAGAGCCAGGGGGCCTTCCACAGATACGCAGTATTTT
CDR3: CASRRARGPSTDTQYF
V: TRBV12-3/TRBV12-4
size: many
J: TRBJ2-3
D: TRBD1

DNA: TGTGCCAGCAGCTTCTCAGGGATCACTGAAGCTTTCTTT
CDR3: CASSFSGITEAFF
V: TRBV11-2
size: many
J: TRBJ1-1
D: .

DNA: TGTGCCAGCAGCTTATGGCCCGAGACCCAGTACTTC
CDR3: CASSLWPETQYF
V: TRBV7-2
size: many
J: TRBJ2-5
D: .

DNA: TGTGCCAGCAGCTTAGTCAGAGTTTATAACTATGGCTACACCTTC
CDR3: CASSLVRVYNYGYTF
V: TRBV7-2
size: many
J: TRBJ1-2
D: .

DNA: TGTGCCAGCAGTTTAGTCCGTGGGGCAGATTTTGGGCGGAGTGGTGAAAAACTGTTTTTT
CDR3: CASSLVRGADFGRSGEKLFF
V: TRBV12-3/TRBV12-4
size: few
J: TRBJ1-4
D: .

DNA: TGCGCCAGCAGCCAAGATTGGGACAGGGGGCTCTTCATGAACACTGAAGCTTTCTTT
CDR3: CASSQDWDRGLFMNTEAFF
V: TRBV4-3
size: many
J: TRBJ1-1
D: TRBD1

DNA: TGTGCCACCAGGGGAGGAACGAACTATGGCTACACCTTC
CDR3: CATRGGTNYGYTF
V: TRBV24-1
size: many
J: TRBJ1-2
D: .